These 25 T cell receptor beta chains were all obtained from the same sample, sequenced in a study of identical twins. TCRdb itself ran the 5' RACE reads through MiXCR, one entry per CDR3 protein. This table holds a few hundred thousand distinct CDR3 sequences, roughly an eighth found once. This sample also appeared in a second study, on yellow fever vaccine responses in identical twins.

What was sequenced was CD4+ T cells sorted from blood. The receptors were sampled from a woman younger than 35 in good health.

This clonotype has more than one count but fewer than ten. The J gene is TRBJ2-7, the V gene TRBV29-1; unclear D gene. Germline CDR1 is SQVTM and CDR2 is ANQGSEA. This CDR3 is 13 amino acids long. V was cut by 5 bases and J by 0 bases, with 11 bases left in between. The CDR3 here is CSVLGFISYEQYF. Written as DNA, the CDR3 is TGCAGCGTTTTGGGGTTCATCTCCTACGAGCAGTACTTC.

This clonotype appeared a few times. The rearrangement uses TRBV6-5 and TRBJ1-2; D unresolved. Germline CDR1 reads MNHEY; CDR2 reads SVGAGI. Between the trimmed V and J ends, which lost 0 bases and 5 bases, there was a span of 19 bases. There are 17 residues in the CDR3. The DNA for the CDR3 is TGTGCCAGCAGTTACTCGGTAACTTCGGGGTCGGCTTATGGCTACACCTTC. Amino acid sequence: CASSYSVTSGSAYGYTF.

The chain carries TRBV4-3 and TRBJ2-3; 10 bases line up with TRBD2. After removal of 0 bases from V and 6 bases from J, the junction contained 9 bases not matched to a gene. From germline, CDR1 is LGHNA and CDR2 YSLEER. This CDR3 has 17 residues. CDR3 in amino acids: CASSQDQLSSGSDTQYF. The CDR3 coding sequence is TGCGCCAGCAGCCAAGATCAGTTGTCTAGCGGGAGCGATACGCAGTATTTT.

This clonotype came up many times. The chain couples TRBV20-1 to TRBJ2-7, with TRBD2 matching 8 bases. The germline V gene encodes CDR1 DFQATT and CDR2 SNEGSKA (reference sequence). CDR3 length: 13 residues. J lost 3 bases, V lost 3 bases, and 4 bases had no gene match. This chain's CDR3 is CSASSSGGYEQYF. The CDR3 nucleotides read TGCAGTGCTAGTTCGAGCGGGGGCTACGAGCAGTACTTC.

This chain uses TRBV25-1 with TRBJ2-1; 7 bases line up with TRBD1. Germline CDR1 and CDR2: MGHDK and SYGVNS. The V and J ends lost 7 bases and 4 bases, in that order; junction bases with no gene match: 7. The CDR3 has 14 amino acids. The CDR3 DNA reads as TGTGCCAGCAAGGGGGACAGTCGATACAATGAGCAGTTCTTC. Protein: CASKGDSRYNEQFF.

This clonotype occurred a few times. The chain uses TRBV12-3 or TRBV12-4 and TRBJ2-5; possibly TRBD2 for D (6 bases). The CDR3 sequence is 14 residues long. Trimming cost V 5 bases and J 5 bases, with 15 bases left between them. The CDR3, as DNA: TGTGCCAGCAGTCCCCTAGCGACTGGGGAGACCCAGTACTTC. It is translated as CASSPLATGETQYF.

The chain carries TRBV20-1 and TRBJ2-7; no reliable D call. CDR3 length equals 13 residues. The V and J ends lost 5 bases and 3 bases respectively, with 14 bases between them. Germline V CDR1 and CDR2: DFQATT, SNEGSKA (reference sequence). This CDR3 reads CSAAIVVDYEQYF. For the CDR3, the DNA is TGCAGTGCTGCAATCGTAGTAGACTACGAGCAGTACTTC.

This clonotype was detected only a few times. The gene calls are TRBV12-3 or TRBV12-4 and TRBJ2-3, with 7 bases identical to TRBD2. The trim removed 6 bases at V and 2 bases at J, leaving 14 bases unmatched. The CDR3 loop spans 17 amino acids. CDR3 sequence (DNA): TGTGCCAGCAGGCGGGCTCCAGGGACTACCTCCACAGATACGCAGTATTTT. Protein: CASRRAPGTTSTDTQYF.

V usage is TRBV10-3 and J usage is TRBJ1-2; D uncertain. The CDR3 extends over 15 amino acids. V gave up 2 bases and J gave up 7 bases, with 17 bases separating them. The V gene's germline CDR1 is ENHRY and CDR2 SYGVKD. Written as DNA, the CDR3 is TGTGCCATCAGTGAGCCGGAACCAGCGTTTGGTGGCTACACCTTC. This translates into CAISEPEPAFGGYTF.

This clonotype was recorded at least ten times. The CDR3 is CASSRGPTDTQYF. DNA for the CDR3: TGTGCCAGCAGCCGCGGGCCCACAGATACGCAGTATTTT. The chain employs TRBV11-1 and TRBJ2-3, with D possibly matching TRBD2 (5 bases). Germline CDR1 SGHAT, CDR2 FQDESV (reference sequence). The CDR3 consists of 13 residues. V shed 5 bases and J shed 2 bases, with 8 bases lying between them.

This CDR3 reads CASSLGRGPGEQYF. The CDR3 region has the DNA TGTGCCAGCAGTTTAGGCAGGGGGCCTGGCGAGCAGTACTTC. The chain has TRBV12-3 or TRBV12-4 and TRBJ2-7; TRBD1 agrees at 8 bases. V gave up 1 base and J gave up 6 bases; unmatched junction bases: 5. This CDR3 has 14 amino acids.

This clonotype was picked up a small number of times. The rearrangement uses TRBV2 and TRBJ2-7; possibly TRBD2 for D (6 bases). Germline V gives CDR1 SNHLY, CDR2 FYNNEI. This CDR3 region has 14 residues. Trimming stripped 4 bases from V and 0 bases from J, with 10 bases between. The DNA of the CDR3 is TGTGCCAGCAGTGTTAGGACTAACTCCTACGAGCAGTACTTC. Amino acid sequence: CASSVRTNSYEQYF.

The V gene is TRBV28, the J gene TRBJ2-3; 14 bases map to TRBD2. V shed 7 bases and J 4 bases; nucleotides not matched to a gene: 1. The germline V gene has CDR1 MDHEN and CDR2 SYDVKM. The CDR3 loop spans 14 amino acids. For the CDR3, the DNA is TGTGCCAGCATGACTAGCGGGGGGGCAGATACGCAGTATTTT. Translating gives CASMTSGGADTQYF.

This clonotype was detected once. The chain uses TRBV19 and TRBJ2-6, with D uncertain. V lost 7 bases and J 0 bases, leaving 10 bases between the germline ends. The CDR3 runs 15 residues. The germline V gene has CDR1 LNHDA and CDR2 SQIVND (reference sequence). CDR3 sequence reads: CASTATRSGANVLTF. The CDR3 nucleotides are TGTGCCAGTACCGCCACCCGCTCTGGGGCCAACGTCCTGACTTTC.

This clonotype was found many times. The chain links TRBV6-5 to TRBJ2-1, with D uncertain. The CDR3 loop spans 12 amino acids. Germline V gene lookup returns CDR1 MNHEY and CDR2 SVGAGI. V was shortened by 4 bases and J by 4 bases, with 5 bases between the two germline ends. The CDR3 DNA sequence: TGTGCCAGCAGTTCCACATACAATGAGCAGTTCTTC. This encodes CASSSTYNEQFF.

This clonotype was seen only a few times. The chain uses TRBV18 and TRBJ2-7; D perhaps matches TRBD1 (6 bases). The CDR3 spans 15 residues. Germline V lookup: CDR1 KGHSH, CDR2 LQKENI. V lost 3 bases and J lost 2, with 14 bases in between. CDR3 sequence (DNA): TGTGCCAGCTCACCTCTCGAGGGGGTCCCCTACGAGCAGTACTTC. Translation gives CASSPLEGVPYEQYF.

CDR3 amino acids: CASRSPDEQFF. The CDR3 nucleotides read TGTGCCAGCCGTAGCCCGGATGAGCAGTTCTTC. V gene TRBV6-2 or TRBV6-3 combines with J gene TRBJ2-1; D is undetermined. The CDR3 extends over 11 amino acids. Deletions cut 8 bases from V and 8 bases from J, with 10 bases between. The germline gives CDR1 MNHEY, CDR2 SVGEGT.

The genes are TRBV6-5 and TRBJ2-7, with a weak D call TRBD2 (6 bases). V was cut by 4 bases and J by 3 bases, with 19 bases left in between. Germline V gene lookup returns CDR1 MNHEY and CDR2 SVGAGI. The CDR3 consists of 16 residues. CDR3 coding DNA: TGTGCCAGCAGTTCGGTGTGGAGGGGATCTTACTACGAGCAGTACTTC. Translated: CASSSVWRGSYYEQYF.

This clonotype was found many times. The genes are TRBV20-1 and TRBJ2-5; D may be TRBD1 (6 bases). This CDR3 has 11 amino acids. Germline values: CDR1 DFQATT, CDR2 SNEGSKA (reference sequence). Between the trimmed V and J ends, which lost 5 bases and 2 bases, there was a span of 6 bases. DNA for the CDR3: TGCAGTGCTGGACAGCAAGAGACCCAGTACTTC. Amino acid sequence: CSAGQQETQYF.

As regards this clonotype: A much larger clone is a single base away; this may be a read error. This CDR3 fails to terminate in the conserved phenylalanine or tryptophan, so it likely reflects a read error. The J gene is TRBJ2-7, the V gene TRBV20-1; D is ambiguous. Germline CDR1 reads DFQATT; CDR2 reads SNEGSKA (reference sequence). Trimming pared 3 bases from V and 7 bases from J, leaving 16 bases between. The CDR3 consists of 13 residues. The CDR3 spells CSARSRPHGEQYY. In DNA form, the CDR3 reads TGCAGTGCTAGGAGCAGGCCCCATGGAGAGCAGTACTAC.

J is TRBJ2-7 and V is TRBV6-5; D is uncertain. The V end was cut by 7 bases, the J end by 3 bases, with 10 bases between. This CDR3 has 12 amino acids. CDR1 and CDR2 from the germline V gene are MNHEY and SVGAGI. CDR3 coding DNA: TGTGCCAGCAACCACCCCCTCTACGAGCAGTACTTC. Its translation: CASNHPLYEQYF.

This chain links TRBV4-1 with TRBJ2-4, with 8 bases lining up with TRBD1. Germline V CDR1 and CDR2: MGHRA, YSYEKL. The CDR3 consists of 14 residues. J gave up 6 bases and V 2 bases, and 3 bases lay outside the gene matches. CDR3 residues: CASSQLDRVNIQYF. The CDR3 nucleotides are TGCGCCAGCAGCCAACTGGACAGGGTAAACATTCAGTACTTC.

The chain joins TRBV7-2 to TRBJ2-4; 8 bases agree with TRBD2. Germline trimming cut 1 base from V and 5 bases from J; bases unmatched to any gene: 10. Germline lookup yields CDR1 SGHTA and CDR2 FQGNSA. This CDR3 region has 17 residues. The CDR3 spells CASSLGEVRGAQNIQYF. The DNA of the CDR3 is TGTGCCAGCAGCTTAGGAGAGGTGCGGGGGGCCCAAAACATTCAGTACTTC.

This clonotype came up many times. The J gene is TRBJ2-7, the V gene TRBV7-2, with TRBD2 matching over 10 bases. The CDR3 spans 13 residues. The germline CDR1 and CDR2 sequences are SGHTA and FQGNSA. Unmatched junction bases numbered 4, after V lost 7 bases and J lost 4 bases. DNA for the CDR3: TGTGCCAGCAACCAGCGGGAGGGTTACGAGCAGTACTTC. Translating gives CASNQREGYEQYF.

The V and J genes are TRBV29-1 and TRBJ1-1; TRBD1 might be the D (6 bases). The CDR3 extends over 14 amino acids. Trimming pared 5 bases from V and 1 base from J, leaving 14 bases between. Looked up from germline, CDR1 is SQVTM and CDR2 is ANQGSEA. CDR3 protein: CSVLPGVENTEAFF. CDR3 bases: TGCAGCGTTTTACCAGGGGTAGAGAACACTGAAGCTTTCTTT.